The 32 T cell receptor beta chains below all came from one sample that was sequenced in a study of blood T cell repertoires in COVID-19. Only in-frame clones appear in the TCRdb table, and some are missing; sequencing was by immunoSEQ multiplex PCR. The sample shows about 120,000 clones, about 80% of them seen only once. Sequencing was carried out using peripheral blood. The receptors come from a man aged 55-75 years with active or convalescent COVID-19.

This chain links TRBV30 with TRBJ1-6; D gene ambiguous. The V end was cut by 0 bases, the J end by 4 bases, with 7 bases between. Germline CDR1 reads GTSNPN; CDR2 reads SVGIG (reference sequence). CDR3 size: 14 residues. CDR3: CAWSVDIYNSPLHF. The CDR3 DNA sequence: TGTGCCTGGAGTGTAGACATTTATAATTCACCCCTCCACTTT. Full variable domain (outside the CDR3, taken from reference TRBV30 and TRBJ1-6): SQTIHQWPATLVQPVGSPLSLECTVEGTSNPNLYWYRQAAGRGLQLLFYSVGIGQISSEVPQNLSASRPQDRQFILSSKKLLLSDSGFYLCAWSVDIYNSPLHFGNGTRLTVT.

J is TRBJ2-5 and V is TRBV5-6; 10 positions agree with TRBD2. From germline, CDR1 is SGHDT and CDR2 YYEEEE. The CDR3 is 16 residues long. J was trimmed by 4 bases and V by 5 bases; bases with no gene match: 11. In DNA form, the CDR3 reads TGTGCCAGCAGTCCGGAGGGGAGCGGGAGGGGAGAGACCCAGTACTTC. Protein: CASSPEGSGRGETQYF.

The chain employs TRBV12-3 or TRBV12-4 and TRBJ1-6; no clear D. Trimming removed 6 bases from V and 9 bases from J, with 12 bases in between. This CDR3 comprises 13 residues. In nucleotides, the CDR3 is TGTGCCAGCAGCCGGAACCGGGGTTCACCCCTCCACTTT. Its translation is CASSRNRGSPLHF.

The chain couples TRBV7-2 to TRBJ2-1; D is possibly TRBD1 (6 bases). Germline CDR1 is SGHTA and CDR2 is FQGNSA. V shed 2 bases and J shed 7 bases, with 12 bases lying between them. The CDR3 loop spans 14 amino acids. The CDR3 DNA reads TGTGCCAGCAGCTTAACACAGGGTTGGAATGAGCAGTTCTTC. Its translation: CASSLTQGWNEQFF.

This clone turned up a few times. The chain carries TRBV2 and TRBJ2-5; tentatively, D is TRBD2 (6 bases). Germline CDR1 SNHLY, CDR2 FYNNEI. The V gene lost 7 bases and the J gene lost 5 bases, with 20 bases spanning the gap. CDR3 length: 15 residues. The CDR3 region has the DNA TGTGCCAGCACCGTAGCGGAGCTTTACGGGGAGACCCAGTACTTC. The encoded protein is CASTVAELYGETQYF.

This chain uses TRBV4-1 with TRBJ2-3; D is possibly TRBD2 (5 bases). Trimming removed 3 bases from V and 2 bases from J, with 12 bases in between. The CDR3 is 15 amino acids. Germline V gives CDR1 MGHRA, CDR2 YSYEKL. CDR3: CASSQERTYTDTQYF. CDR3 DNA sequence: TGCGCCAGCAGCCAGGAAAGGACTTACACAGATACGCAGTATTTT.

CDR3 loop: CASSLLIRQGYTF. The CDR3 nucleotides read TGTGCCAGCAGTTTATTGATCAGGCAGGGCTACACCTTC. The chain has TRBV28 and TRBJ1-2, with no clear D. In germline, CDR1 is MDHEN, CDR2 SYDVKM. The CDR3 runs to 13 residues. V lost 1 base, J lost 8 bases, and 11 bases lay in between.

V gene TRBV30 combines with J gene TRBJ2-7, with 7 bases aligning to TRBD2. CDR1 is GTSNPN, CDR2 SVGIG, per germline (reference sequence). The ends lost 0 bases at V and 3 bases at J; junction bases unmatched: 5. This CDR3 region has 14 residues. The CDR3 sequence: CAWSVRGVFYEQYF. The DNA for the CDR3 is TGTGCCTGGAGTGTACGGGGGGTCTTCTACGAGCAGTACTTC.

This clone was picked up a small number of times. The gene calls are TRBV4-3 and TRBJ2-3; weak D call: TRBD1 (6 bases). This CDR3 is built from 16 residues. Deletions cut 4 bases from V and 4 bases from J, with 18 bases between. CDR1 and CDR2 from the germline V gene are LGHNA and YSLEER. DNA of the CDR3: TGCGCCAGCAGCCGGCGAACCAACAGGGCCCCAGATACGCAGTATTTT. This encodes CASSRRTNRAPDTQYF.

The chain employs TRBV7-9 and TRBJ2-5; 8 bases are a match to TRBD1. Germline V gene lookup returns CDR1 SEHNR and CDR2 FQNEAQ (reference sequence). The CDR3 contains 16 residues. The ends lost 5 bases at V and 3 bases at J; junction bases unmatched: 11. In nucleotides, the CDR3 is TGTGCCAGCAGCATAGGGGTGACAGGGGAGGAAGAGACCCAGTACTTC. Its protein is CASSIGVTGEEETQYF.

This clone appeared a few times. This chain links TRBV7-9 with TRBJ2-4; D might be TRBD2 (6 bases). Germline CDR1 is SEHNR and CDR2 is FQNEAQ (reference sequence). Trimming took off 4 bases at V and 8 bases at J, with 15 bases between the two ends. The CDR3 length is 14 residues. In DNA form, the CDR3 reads TGTGCCAGCAGCTCCAGGGACTTTTGGGACATTCAGTACTTC. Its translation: CASSSRDFWDIQYF. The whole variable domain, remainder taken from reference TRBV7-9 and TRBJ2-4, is DTGVSQNPRHKITKRGQNVTFRCDPISEHNRLYWYRQTLGQGPEFLTYFQNEAQLEKSRLLSDRFSAERPKGSFSTLEIQRTEQGDSAMYLCASSSRDFWDIQYFGAGTRLSVL.

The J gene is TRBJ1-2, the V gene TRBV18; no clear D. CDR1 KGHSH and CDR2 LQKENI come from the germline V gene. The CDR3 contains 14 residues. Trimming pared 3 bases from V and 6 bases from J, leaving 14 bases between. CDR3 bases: TGTGCCAGCTCACCCTACCCGGGGTGGGATGGCTACACCTTC. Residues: CASSPYPGWDGYTF.

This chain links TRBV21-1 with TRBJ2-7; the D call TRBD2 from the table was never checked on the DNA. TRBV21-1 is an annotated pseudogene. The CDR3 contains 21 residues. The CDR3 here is CARIRGPRSKREREGTDEQYF. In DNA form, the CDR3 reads TGTGCCAGAATCCGCGGTCCCCGCTCCAAGAGGGAGCGGGAGGGCACGGACGAGCAGTACTTC.

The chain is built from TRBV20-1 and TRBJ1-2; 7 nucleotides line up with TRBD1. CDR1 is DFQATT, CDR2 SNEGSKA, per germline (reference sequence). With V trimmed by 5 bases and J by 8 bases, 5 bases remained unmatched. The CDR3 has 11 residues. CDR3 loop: CSAPQGGGYTF. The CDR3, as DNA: TGCAGTGCTCCCCAGGGGGGAGGCTACACCTTC.

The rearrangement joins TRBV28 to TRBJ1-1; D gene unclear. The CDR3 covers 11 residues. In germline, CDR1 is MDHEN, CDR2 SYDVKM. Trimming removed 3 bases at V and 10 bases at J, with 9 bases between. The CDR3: CASSFRLRAFF. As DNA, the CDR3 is TGTGCCAGCAGTTTTCGATTGAGAGCTTTCTTT.

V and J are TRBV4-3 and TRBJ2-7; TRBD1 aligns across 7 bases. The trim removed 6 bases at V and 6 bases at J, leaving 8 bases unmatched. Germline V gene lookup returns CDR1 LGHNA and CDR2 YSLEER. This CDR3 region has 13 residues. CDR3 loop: CASSEGTEIEQYF. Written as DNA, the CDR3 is TGCGCCAGCAGTGAAGGGACAGAGATCGAGCAGTACTTC.

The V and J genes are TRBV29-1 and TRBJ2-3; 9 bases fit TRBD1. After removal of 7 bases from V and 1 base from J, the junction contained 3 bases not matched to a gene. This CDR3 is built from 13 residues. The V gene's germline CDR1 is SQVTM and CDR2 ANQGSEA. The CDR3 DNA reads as TGCAGCGGGCGACAGGGGGGCACAGATACGCAGTATTTT. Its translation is CSGRQGGTDTQYF.

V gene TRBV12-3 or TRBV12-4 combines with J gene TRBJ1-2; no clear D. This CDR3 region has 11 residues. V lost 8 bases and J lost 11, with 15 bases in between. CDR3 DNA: TGTGCCAGCTGCCGCGGGGATGCGTACACCTTC. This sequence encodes CASCRGDAYTF.

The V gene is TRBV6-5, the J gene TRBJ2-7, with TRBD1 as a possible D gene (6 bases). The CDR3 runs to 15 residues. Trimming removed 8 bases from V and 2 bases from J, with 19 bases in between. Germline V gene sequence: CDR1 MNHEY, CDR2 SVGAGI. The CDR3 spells CASLTLGTRPYEQYF. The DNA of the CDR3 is TGTGCCAGCCTAACCCTCGGGACACGGCCCTACGAGCAGTACTTC.

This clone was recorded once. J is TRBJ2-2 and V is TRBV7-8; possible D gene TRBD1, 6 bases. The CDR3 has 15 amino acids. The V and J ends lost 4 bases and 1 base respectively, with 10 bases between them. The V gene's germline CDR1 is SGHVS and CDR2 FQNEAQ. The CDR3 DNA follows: TGTGCCAGCAGCTCCCGAGGGGGGAACACCGGGGAGCTGTTTTTT. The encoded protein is CASSSRGGNTGELFF.

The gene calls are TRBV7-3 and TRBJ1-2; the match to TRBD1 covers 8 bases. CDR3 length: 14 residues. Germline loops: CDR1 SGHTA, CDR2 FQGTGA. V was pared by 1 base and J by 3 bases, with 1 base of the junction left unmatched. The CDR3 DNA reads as TGTGCCAGCAGCTTAAACAGGGGGGACTATGGCTACACCTTC. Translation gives CASSLNRGDYGYTF. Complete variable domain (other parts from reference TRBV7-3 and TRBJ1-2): GAGVSQTPSNKVTEKGKYVELRCDPISGHTALYWYRQSLGQGPEFLIYFQGTGAADDSGLPNDRFFAVRPEGSVSTLKIQRTERGDSAVYLCASSLNRGDYGYTFGSGTRLTVV.

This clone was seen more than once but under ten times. For the CDR3, the DNA is TGTGCCAGCAGCCCCGGGACAGGTCGGAACATTCAGTACTTC. Translating it yields CASSPGTGRNIQYF. The chain employs TRBV9 and TRBJ2-4; 8 bases line up with TRBD1. The germline V gene encodes CDR1 SGDLS and CDR2 YYNGEE. The V and J ends lost 4 bases and 7 bases, in that order; junction bases with no gene match: 7. The CDR3 sequence is 14 residues long.

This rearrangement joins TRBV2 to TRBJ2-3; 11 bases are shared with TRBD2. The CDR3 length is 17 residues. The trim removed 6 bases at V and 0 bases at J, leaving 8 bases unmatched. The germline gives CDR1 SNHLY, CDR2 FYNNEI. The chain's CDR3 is CASRTGTSGTSTDTQYF. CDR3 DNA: TGTGCCAGCAGAACCGGGACTAGCGGAACTAGCACAGATACGCAGTATTTT.

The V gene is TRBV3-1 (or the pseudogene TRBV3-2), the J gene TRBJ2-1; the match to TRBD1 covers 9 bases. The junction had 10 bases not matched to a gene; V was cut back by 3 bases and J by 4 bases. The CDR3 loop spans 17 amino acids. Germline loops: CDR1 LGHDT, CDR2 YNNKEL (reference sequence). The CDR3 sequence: CASSQGQGFPWYNEQFF. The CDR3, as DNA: TGTGCCAGCAGCCAGGGACAGGGATTTCCATGGTACAATGAGCAGTTCTTC.

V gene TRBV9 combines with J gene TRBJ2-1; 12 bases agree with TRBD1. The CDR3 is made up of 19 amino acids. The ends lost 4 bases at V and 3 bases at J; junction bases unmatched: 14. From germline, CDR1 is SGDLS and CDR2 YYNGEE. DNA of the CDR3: TGTGCCAGCAGCCTCCCCGGGACAGGGGGCGGGGGGGGCTACAATGAGCAGTTCTTC. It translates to CASSLPGTGGGGGYNEQFF.

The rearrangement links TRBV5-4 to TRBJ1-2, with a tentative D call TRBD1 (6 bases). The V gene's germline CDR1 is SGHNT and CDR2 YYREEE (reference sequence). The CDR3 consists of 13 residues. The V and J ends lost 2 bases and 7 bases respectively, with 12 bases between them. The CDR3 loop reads CASSFRGDGGYTF. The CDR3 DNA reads TGTGCCAGCAGCTTCAGGGGAGATGGTGGCTACACCTTC.

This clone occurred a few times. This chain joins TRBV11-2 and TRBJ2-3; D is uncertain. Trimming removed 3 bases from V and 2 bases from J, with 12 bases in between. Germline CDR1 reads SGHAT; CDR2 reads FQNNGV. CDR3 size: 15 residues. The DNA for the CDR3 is TGTGCCAGCAGCTTCGGTTCCCCCCTCACAGATACGCAGTATTTT. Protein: CASSFGSPLTDTQYF.

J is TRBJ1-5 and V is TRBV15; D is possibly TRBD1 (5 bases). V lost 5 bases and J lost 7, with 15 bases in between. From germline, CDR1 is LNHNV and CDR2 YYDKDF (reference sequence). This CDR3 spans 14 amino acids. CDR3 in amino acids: CATSLGGGGQPQHF. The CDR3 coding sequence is TGTGCCACCAGCCTGGGCGGGGGAGGCCAGCCCCAGCATTTT.

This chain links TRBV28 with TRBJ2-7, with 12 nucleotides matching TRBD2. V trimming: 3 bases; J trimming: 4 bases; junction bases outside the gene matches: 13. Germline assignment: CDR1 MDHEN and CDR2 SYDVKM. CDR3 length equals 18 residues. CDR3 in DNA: TGTGCCAGCAGTTTGACGGGACTAGCGGGTGGAAGACCGTACGAGCAGTACTTC. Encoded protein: CASSLTGLAGGRPYEQYF.

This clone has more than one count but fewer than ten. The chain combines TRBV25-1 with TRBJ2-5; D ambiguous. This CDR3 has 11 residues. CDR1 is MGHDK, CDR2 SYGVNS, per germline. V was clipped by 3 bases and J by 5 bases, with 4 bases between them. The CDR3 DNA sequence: TGTGCCAGCAGTGACGGGGAGACCCAGTACTTC. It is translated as CASSDGETQYF.

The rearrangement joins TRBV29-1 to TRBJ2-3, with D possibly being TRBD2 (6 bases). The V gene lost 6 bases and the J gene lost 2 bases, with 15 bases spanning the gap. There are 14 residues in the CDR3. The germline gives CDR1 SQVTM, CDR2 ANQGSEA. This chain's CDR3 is CSVETGLITDTQYF. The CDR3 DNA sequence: TGCAGCGTGGAGACGGGACTCATCACAGATACGCAGTATTTT.

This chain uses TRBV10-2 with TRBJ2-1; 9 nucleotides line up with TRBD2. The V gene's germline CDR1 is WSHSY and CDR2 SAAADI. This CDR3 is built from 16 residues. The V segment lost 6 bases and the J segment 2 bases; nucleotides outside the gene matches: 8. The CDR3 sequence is CASREGREGPYNEQFF. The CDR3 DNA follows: TGCGCCAGCAGGGAAGGGCGGGAGGGCCCCTACAATGAGCAGTTCTTC.